This entry is about one TCR beta chain. Its antigen is unknown. These data originate in a study of OX40 agonist ivuxolimab in advanced cancers. Study-wide context: Patients were given ivuxolimab, an antibody that agonizes OX40 (CD134). Partial responses were achieved by three patients, one with hepatocellular carcinoma and two with cutaneous melanoma.

Drawing of blood for sampling happened at baseline, at cycle 4 day 1, and at cycle 7 day 1. The CDR3 is 12 residues long. V was cut by 5 bases and J by 6 bases, with 9 bases left in between. Germline CDR1 and CDR2: SGHVS and FNYEAQ. The table came from immunoSEQ multiplex PCR; TCRdb's copy has only in-frame clones and leaves some out. Among tens of thousands of clones listed, over 75% were seen once. Study-wide results and caveats: Averaging showed that CD8+ T cells had more expanded clones than CD4+ did.

Specimen: CD4+ or CD8+ T cells sorted from blood, collected in a trial of the OX40 agonist ivuxolimab. This receptor was taken from an adult with an advanced solid tumor such as melanoma, head and neck, liver or kidney cancer. The chain joins TRBV7-6 to TRBJ2-3; D is unclear. The CDR3 sequence: CASSRVEDTQYF. The DNA of the CDR3 is TGTGCCAGCAGCCGGGTCGAGGATACGCAGTATTTT.